This TCR beta chain is drawn from a study of cytomegalovirus exposure and HLA in healthy donors. As for this clone: The target antigen is unknown.

Sequencing was performed with immunoSEQ multiplex PCR; in TCRdb, only in-frame clones are kept and a portion is missing. Of roughly 140,000 clones in the sample, around 86% were seen once. CDR1 and CDR2 (germline): LGHNA, YNFKEQ. Trimming shortened V by 2 bases and J by 2 bases, and 13 bases separated the two germline ends. The CDR3 runs 16 residues. Broader study findings: Despite most TCR sequences being rare, some public TCRs occurred in many donors. Diagnosis of cytomegalovirus status made by the classifier reportedly showed high specificity and sensitivity. There were some 150 TCR beta chains listed as cytomegalovirus-associated.

The receptor comes from a man in his late teens or twenties in good health and CMV-seropositive. Sequenced input: PBMCs. The J gene is TRBJ2-1, the V gene TRBV4-2; a possible D gene is TRBD2 (5 bases). The CDR3 DNA sequence: TGTGCCAGCAGCCAAACTATAACAGCGGCCTACAATGAGCAGTTCTTC. Protein product: CASSQTITAAYNEQFF.